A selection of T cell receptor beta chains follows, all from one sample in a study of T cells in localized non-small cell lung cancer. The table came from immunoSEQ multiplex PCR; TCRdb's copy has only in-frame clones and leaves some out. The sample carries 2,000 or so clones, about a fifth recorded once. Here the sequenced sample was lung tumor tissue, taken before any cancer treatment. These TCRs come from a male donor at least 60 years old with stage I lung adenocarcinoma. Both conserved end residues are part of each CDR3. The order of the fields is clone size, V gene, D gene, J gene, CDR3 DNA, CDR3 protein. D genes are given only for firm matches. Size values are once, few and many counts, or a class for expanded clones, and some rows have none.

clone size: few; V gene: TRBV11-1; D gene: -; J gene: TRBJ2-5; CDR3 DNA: TGTGCCAGCAGCTACCAGAGAGGGGCCCTCAGTCGGGAGACCCAGTACTTC; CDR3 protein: CASSYQRGALSRETQYF
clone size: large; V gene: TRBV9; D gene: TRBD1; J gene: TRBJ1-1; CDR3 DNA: TGTGCCAGCAGCGTCCTATCACAGGGGACCGAAGCTTTCTTT; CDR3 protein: CASSVLSQGTEAFF
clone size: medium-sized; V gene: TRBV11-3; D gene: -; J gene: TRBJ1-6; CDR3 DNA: TGTGCCAGCAGCTTACTCCCCGATTATAATTCACCCCTCCACTTT; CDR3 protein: CASSLLPDYNSPLHF
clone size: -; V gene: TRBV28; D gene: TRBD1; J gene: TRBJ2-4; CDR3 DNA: TGTGCCAGCAGTTTAGGGGACAGGCGACTAGCCAAAAACATTCAGTACTTC; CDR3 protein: CASSLGDRRLAKNIQYF
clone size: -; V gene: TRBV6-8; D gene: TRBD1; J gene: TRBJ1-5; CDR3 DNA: TGTGCCAGCAGTGATTTCGGACAGGGTAGCAATCAGCCCCAGCATTTT; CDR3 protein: CASSDFGQGSNQPQHF
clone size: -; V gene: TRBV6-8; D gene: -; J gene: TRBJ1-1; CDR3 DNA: TGTGCCAGCAGTTACTCGATGAGGGAGACTGAAGCTTTCTTT; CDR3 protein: CASSYSMRETEAFF
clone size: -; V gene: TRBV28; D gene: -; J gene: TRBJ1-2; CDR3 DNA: TGTGCCAGCAGTTCCCCCACGGCAGGGGAGCAAGGCTACACCTTC; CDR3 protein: CASSSPTAGEQGYTF
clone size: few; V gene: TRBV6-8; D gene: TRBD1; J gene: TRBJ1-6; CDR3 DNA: TGTGCCAGCAGTTACGGCGGACAGGGATATTCACCCCTCCACTTT; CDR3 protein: CASSYGGQGYSPLHF
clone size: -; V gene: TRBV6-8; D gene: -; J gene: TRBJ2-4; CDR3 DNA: TGTGCCAGCAGTGAGGCACTCCCTACAGGGACCAAAAACATTCAGTACTTC; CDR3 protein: CASSEALPTGTKNIQYF
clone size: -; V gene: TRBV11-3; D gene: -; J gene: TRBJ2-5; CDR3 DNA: TGTGCCAGCAGCTTAGGTGCAATAAGTGTGACCCAGTACTTC; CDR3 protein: CASSLGAISVTQYF
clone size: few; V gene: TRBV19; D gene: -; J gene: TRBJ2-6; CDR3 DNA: TGTGCCAGTAGTATCACTTACTCTGGGGCCAACGTCCTGACTTTC; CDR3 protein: CASSITYSGANVLTF